These T cell receptor beta chains were read from a single sample in a study of cytomegalovirus exposure and HLA in healthy donors. Here immunoSEQ multiplex PCR was the method, and the copy in TCRdb shows in-frame clones only, minus some. Counted here are more than 200,000 clones, more than 60% occurring once; the ten biggest clones make up 0.2% to 0.25%. The sample consisted of PBMCs. The receptors originated from a girl under 10 years old in good health and CMV-seronegative. CDR3s include the opening cysteine and the closing phenylalanine or tryptophan. Each record gives: J gene, V gene, D gene, CDR3 length, CDR3 protein. A D gene is named only where the DNA matches it firmly.

J gene: TRBJ2-6
V gene: TRBV27
D gene: TRBD2
CDR3 length: 18
CDR3 protein: CASSLRRLAGSGANVLTF

J gene: TRBJ1-2
V gene: TRBV9
D gene: NA
CDR3 length: 15
CDR3 protein: CASSGELTAYYGYTF

J gene: TRBJ1-3
V gene: TRBV19
D gene: TRBD1
CDR3 length: 17
CDR3 protein: CASTLFPRTGSGNTIYF

J gene: TRBJ2-7
V gene: TRBV5-1
D gene: TRBD1
CDR3 length: 14
CDR3 protein: CASSPGQGPYGQYF

J gene: TRBJ1-6
V gene: TRBV6-1
D gene: TRBD1
CDR3 length: 14
CDR3 protein: CASSGGQGASPLHF

J gene: TRBJ2-7
V gene: TRBV4-1
D gene: TRBD2
CDR3 length: 16
CDR3 protein: CASSGLAGAPSYEQYF

J gene: TRBJ2-1
V gene: TRBV5-4
D gene: TRBD2
CDR3 length: 15
CDR3 protein: CASSNRGGSYNEQFF

J gene: TRBJ2-5
V gene: TRBV5-4
D gene: NA
CDR3 length: 14
CDR3 protein: CASSDKRGGETQYF

J gene: TRBJ1-2
V gene: TRBV9
D gene: TRBD1
CDR3 length: 14
CDR3 protein: CASNRQGRVYGYTF

J gene: TRBJ2-3
V gene: TRBV25-1
D gene: NA
CDR3 length: 15
CDR3 protein: CASSPRGMRTDTQYF

J gene: TRBJ2-2
V gene: TRBV9
D gene: NA
CDR3 length: 17
CDR3 protein: CASSIPDGGAFAGELFF

J gene: TRBJ2-5
V gene: TRBV5-1
D gene: TRBD2
CDR3 length: 16
CDR3 protein: CASQGSSGGPVETQYF

J gene: TRBJ1-5
V gene: TRBV30
D gene: NA
CDR3 length: 15
CDR3 protein: CAWSVRDRRNQPQHF

J gene: TRBJ2-1
V gene: TRBV6-5
D gene: TRBD2
CDR3 length: 16
CDR3 protein: CASSYSSGGEYNEQFF

J gene: TRBJ1-2
V gene: TRBV18
D gene: TRBD1
CDR3 length: 17
CDR3 protein: CASSPPTGFRISMGYTF